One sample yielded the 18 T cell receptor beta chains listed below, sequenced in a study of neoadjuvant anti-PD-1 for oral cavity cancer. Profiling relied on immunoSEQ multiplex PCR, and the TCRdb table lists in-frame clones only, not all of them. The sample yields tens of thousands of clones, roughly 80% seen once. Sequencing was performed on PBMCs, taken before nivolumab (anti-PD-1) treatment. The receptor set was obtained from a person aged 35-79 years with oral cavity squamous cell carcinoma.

CDR3 protein: CATSRGRAGGTGYTDTQYF. The CDR3 coding sequence is TGTGCCACCAGCAGGGGGAGAGCGGGGGGCACGGGGTACACAGATACGCAGTATTTT. This rearrangement joins TRBV15 to TRBJ2-3; 9 positions match TRBD2. Germline CDR1 reads LNHNV; CDR2 reads YYDKDF (reference sequence). With 3 bases clipped from V and 2 bases from J, the junction kept 15 bases outside the gene matches. The CDR3 loop spans 19 amino acids.

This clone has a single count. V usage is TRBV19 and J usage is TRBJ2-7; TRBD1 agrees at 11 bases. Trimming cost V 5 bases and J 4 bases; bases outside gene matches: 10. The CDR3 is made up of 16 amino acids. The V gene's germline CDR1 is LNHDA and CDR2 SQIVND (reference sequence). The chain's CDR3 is CASSGRTGGVLYEQYF. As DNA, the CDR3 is TGTGCCAGTAGTGGACGGACAGGGGGCGTTTTGTACGAGCAGTACTTC. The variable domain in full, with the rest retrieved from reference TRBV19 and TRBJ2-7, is DGGITQSPKYLFRKEGQNVTLSCEQNLNHDAMYWYRQDPGQGLRLIYYSQIVNDFQKGDIAEGYSVSREKKESFPLTVTSAQKNPTAFYLCASSGRTGGVLYEQYFGPGTRLTVT.

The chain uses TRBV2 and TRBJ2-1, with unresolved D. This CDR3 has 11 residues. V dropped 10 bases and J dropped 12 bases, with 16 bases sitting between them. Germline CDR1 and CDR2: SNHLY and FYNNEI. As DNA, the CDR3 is TGTGCCACTTCCAAACAGACCCGGCAGTTCTTC. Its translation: CATSKQTRQFF.

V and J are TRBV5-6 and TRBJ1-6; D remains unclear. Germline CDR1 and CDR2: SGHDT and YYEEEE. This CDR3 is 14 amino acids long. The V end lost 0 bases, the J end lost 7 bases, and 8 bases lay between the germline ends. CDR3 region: CASSLGQPNSPLHF. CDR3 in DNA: TGTGCCAGCAGCTTGGGTCAGCCGAATTCACCCCTCCACTTT.

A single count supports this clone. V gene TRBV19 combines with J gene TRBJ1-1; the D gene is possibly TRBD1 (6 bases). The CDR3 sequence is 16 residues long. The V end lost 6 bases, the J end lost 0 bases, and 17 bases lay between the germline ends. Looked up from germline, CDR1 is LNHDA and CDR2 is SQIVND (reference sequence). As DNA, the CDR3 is TGTGCCAGTAGGGCACAGGGCCGCCTCATGAACACTGAAGCTTTCTTT. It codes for CASRAQGRLMNTEAFF. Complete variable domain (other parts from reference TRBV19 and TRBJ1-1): DGGITQSPKYLFRKEGQNVTLSCEQNLNHDAMYWYRQDPGQGLRLIYYSQIVNDFQKGDIAEGYSVSREKKESFPLTVTSAQKNPTAFYLCASRAQGRLMNTEAFFGQGTRLTVV.

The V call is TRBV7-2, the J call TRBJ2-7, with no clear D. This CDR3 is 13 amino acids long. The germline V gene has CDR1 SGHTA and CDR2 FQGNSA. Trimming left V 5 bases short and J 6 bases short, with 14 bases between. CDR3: CASSPATGLEQYF. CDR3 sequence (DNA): TGTGCCAGCAGCCCGGCAACCGGTCTCGAGCAGTACTTC.

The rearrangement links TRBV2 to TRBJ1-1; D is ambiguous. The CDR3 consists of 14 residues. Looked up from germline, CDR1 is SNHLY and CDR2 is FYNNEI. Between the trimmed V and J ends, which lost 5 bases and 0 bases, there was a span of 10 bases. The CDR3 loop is CASSRGRMNTEAFF. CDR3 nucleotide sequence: TGTGCCAGCAGTCGGGGAAGGATGAACACTGAAGCTTTCTTT.

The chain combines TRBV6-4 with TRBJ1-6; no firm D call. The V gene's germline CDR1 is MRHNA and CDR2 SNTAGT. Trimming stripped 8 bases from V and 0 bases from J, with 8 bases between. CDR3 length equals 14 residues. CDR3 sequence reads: CASQESSYNSPLHF. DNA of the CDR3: TGTGCCAGCCAGGAGAGCTCCTATAATTCACCCCTCCACTTT.

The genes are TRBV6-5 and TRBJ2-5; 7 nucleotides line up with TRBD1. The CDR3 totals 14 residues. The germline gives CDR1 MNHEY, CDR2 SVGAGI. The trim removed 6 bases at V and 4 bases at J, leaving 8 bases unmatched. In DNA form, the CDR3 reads TGTGCCAGCAGCCGTAGACAGGGAAGAGAGACCCAGTACTTC. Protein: CASSRRQGRETQYF.

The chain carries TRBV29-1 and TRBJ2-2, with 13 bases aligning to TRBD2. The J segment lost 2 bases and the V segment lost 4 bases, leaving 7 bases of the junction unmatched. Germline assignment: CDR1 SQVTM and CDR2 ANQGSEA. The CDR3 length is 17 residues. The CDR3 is CSVGRTSGGRNTGELFF. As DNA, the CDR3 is TGCAGCGTTGGTAGGACTAGCGGGGGCCGCAACACCGGGGAGCTGTTTTTT.

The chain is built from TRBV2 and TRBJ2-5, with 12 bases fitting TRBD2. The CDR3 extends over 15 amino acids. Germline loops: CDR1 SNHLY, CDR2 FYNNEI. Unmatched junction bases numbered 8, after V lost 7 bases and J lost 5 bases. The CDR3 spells CASNPSGGEGETQYF. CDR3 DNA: TGTGCCAGCAACCCTAGCGGGGGGGAGGGGGAGACCCAGTACTTC. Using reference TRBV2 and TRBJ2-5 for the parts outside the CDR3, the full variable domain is EPEVTQTPSHQVTQMGQEVILRCVPISNHLYFYWYRQILGQKVEFLVSFYNNEISEKSEIFDDQFSVERPDGSNFTLKIRSTKLEDSAMYFCASNPSGGEGETQYFGPGTRLLVL.

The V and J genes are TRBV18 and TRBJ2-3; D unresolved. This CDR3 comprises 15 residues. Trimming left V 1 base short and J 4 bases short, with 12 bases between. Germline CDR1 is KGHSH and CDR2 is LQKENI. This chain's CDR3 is CASSPLPRESDTQYF. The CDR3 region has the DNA TGTGCCAGCTCACCACTCCCCCGTGAATCAGATACGCAGTATTTT. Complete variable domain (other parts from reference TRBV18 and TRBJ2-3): NAGVMQNPRHLVRRRGQEARLRCSPMKGHSHVYWYRQLPEEGLKFMVYLQKENIIDESGMPKERFSAEFPKEGPSILRIQQVVRGDSAAYFCASSPLPRESDTQYFGPGTRLTVL.

The CDR3 is CASSLVGGSGNTIYF. The CDR3 coding sequence is TGTGCCAGCAGCTTGGTAGGGGGCTCTGGAAACACCATATATTTT. The genes are TRBV5-6 and TRBJ1-3; weak D call: TRBD1 (6 bases). Germline V CDR1 and CDR2: SGHDT, YYEEEE. The CDR3 extends over 15 amino acids. V lost 0 bases, J lost 0 bases, and 7 bases lay in between.

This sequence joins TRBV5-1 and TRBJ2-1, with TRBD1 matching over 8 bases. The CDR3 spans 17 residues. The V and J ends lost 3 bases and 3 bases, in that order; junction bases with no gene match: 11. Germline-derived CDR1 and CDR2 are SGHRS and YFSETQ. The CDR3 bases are TGCGCCAGCAGCTACCGACAGGGGAACGAAGGCTACAATGAGCAGTTCTTC. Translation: CASSYRQGNEGYNEQFF.

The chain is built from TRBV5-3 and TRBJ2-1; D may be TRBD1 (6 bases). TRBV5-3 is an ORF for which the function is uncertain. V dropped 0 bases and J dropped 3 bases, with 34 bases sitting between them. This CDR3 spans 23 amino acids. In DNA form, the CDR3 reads TGTGCCAGAAGCTTGGAGGTGGAGGATGAGGGGGTGTCCTTCGTAGGGGTCTACAATGAGCAGTTCTTC. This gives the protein CARSLEVEDEGVSFVGVYNEQFF.

As DNA, the CDR3 is TGTGCCAGCTCCCCCGGGACAGGGGATAATTCACCCCTCCACTTT. Translation: CASSPGTGDNSPLHF. V usage is TRBV18 and J usage is TRBJ1-6; 10 bases match TRBD1. The CDR3 is made up of 15 amino acids. CDR1 is KGHSH and CDR2 is LQKENI in the germline V gene. Trimming took 6 bases from V and 5 from J; bases not matched to a gene: 4.

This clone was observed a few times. CDR3 sequence reads: CASRGTANYGYTF. DNA of the CDR3: TGTGCCAGCAGGGGGACAGCTAACTATGGCTACACCTTC. The V call is TRBV27, the J call TRBJ1-2, with 7 bases fitting TRBD1. CDR1 is MNHEY and CDR2 is SMNVEV in the germline V gene (reference sequence). J gave up 0 bases and V 6 bases, and 1 base lay outside the gene matches. The CDR3 is 13 amino acids.

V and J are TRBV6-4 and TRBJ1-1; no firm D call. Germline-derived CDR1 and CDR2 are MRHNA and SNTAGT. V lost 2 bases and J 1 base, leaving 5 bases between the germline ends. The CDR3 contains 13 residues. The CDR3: CASSDAANTEAFF. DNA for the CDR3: TGTGCCAGCAGTGACGCAGCGAACACTGAAGCTTTCTTT.